The sequence of this T cell receptor (beta chain) was determined in a study of cytomegalovirus exposure and HLA in healthy donors. Study-wide results and limits: Previous analysis showed most TCR beta V segments were productive about 90% or about 30% of the time. The dataset shows that most TCR sequences were rare, while some public TCRs occurred in many donors.

V was pared by 5 bases and J by 6 bases, with 9 bases of the junction left unmatched. The germline CDR1 and CDR2 sequences are SGHDT and YYEEEE. This CDR3 is built from 14 residues. 13 Jbeta primers and 60 Vbeta primers were used for the PCR. Clones were sequenced by immunoSEQ multiplex PCR, and TCRdb holds only the in-frame ones, with some missing. The sample yields approximately 97,000 clones, 65% to 90% seen once. On this clone: Its cognate antigen is unknown.

The clonotype comes from a woman aged 65 to 85 in good health and CMV-seropositive. Sequenced: PBMCs. The V gene is TRBV5-6, the J gene TRBJ2-3; the match to TRBD1 covers 7 bases. CDR3 bases: TGTGCCAGCAGTAACAGGGGTGGAAGTGATACGCAGTATTTT. Encoded protein: CASSNRGGSDTQYF. Drawing the rest from reference TRBV5-6 and TRBJ2-3, the complete variable domain is DAGVTQSPTHLIKTRGQQVTLRCSPKSGHDTVSWYQQALGQGPQFIFQYYEEEERQRGNFPDRFSGHQFPNYSSELNVNALLLGDSALYLCASSNRGGSDTQYFGPGTRLTVL.